This TCR beta chain was sequenced for a study of human T cells and chemical hapten exposure. For the study at large: 2% DPC applied to a roughly 2 cm by roughly 2 cm arm area sensitized donors.

The germline CDR1 and CDR2 sequences are DFQATT and SNEGSKA (reference sequence). CDR3 size: 14 residues. The V end was cut by 5 bases, the J end by 3 bases, with 16 bases between. Each cDNA molecule in the library carried unique molecular identifiers. TCRdb reprocessed the RACE reads with MiXCR, giving one entry per CDR3 protein. The sample carries 30,000 to 40,000 distinct CDR3 sequences, around 7.6% recorded once. The sample's time point: pre-sensitization, week 0. Regarding treatment: therapeutic diphenylcyclopropenone sensitization with weekly scalp DPC. It was unfractionated whole blood from which total RNA was extracted. This clonotype has ten or more counts. Antigen unknown. Findings and caveats of the study: DPC sensitization left the count of TCRs above 1 in 1000 unchanged.

The sequencing used whole blood, collected in connection with sensitization to the hapten diphenylcyclopropenone (DPC). This chain uses TRBV20-1 with TRBJ1-1; D possibly corresponds to TRBD1 (5 bases). The TCR sequence derives from a woman aged 50 to 60 with alopecia areata. Some clones in this sample may be carry-over from other donors' samples. CDR3 DNA: TGCAGTGCTTCACCCGGGGGGACTGACACTGAAGCTTTCTTT. Encoded protein: CSASPGGTDTEAFF.